This entry lists 13 T cell receptor beta chains sequenced from one sample in a study of blood T cell repertoires in COVID-19. Assay: immunoSEQ multiplex PCR; the TCRdb copy retains only in-frame clones and omits some. This table has about 200,000 clones, about 82% appearing once. Sequenced material: PBMCs or T cells enriched from blood (not recorded which). The receptors stem from a man between 40 and 49 years old with acute COVID-19.

The chain uses TRBV7-6 and TRBJ2-2; 11 bases are a match to TRBD2. V dropped 1 base and J dropped 6; count of bases not matched to a gene: 4. The CDR3 has 16 amino acids. Germline loops: CDR1 SGHVS, CDR2 FNYEAQ. The CDR3 region has the DNA TGTGCCAGCAGCTTAGGTACTAGCGGGAGTTCCGGGGAGCTGTTTTTT. This gives the protein CASSLGTSGSSGELFF.

The gene calls are TRBV4-3 and TRBJ2-1; D ambiguous. Germline V lookup: CDR1 LGHNA, CDR2 YSLEER. This CDR3 has 14 residues. Between the trimmed V and J ends, which lost 0 bases and 4 bases, there was a span of 7 bases. The CDR3 sequence: CASSQEAGYNEQFF. The DNA of the CDR3 is TGCGCCAGCAGCCAAGAGGCAGGATACAATGAGCAGTTCTTC.

The chain has TRBV5-8 and TRBJ1-1; D is perhaps TRBD1 (6 bases). Germline-derived CDR1 and CDR2 are SGHTS and YDEGEE. V was shortened by 5 bases and J by 1 base, with 12 bases between the two germline ends. CDR3 length equals 14 residues. The chain's CDR3 is CASRLDRRNTEAFF. Written as DNA, the CDR3 is TGTGCCAGCAGGTTAGACAGGAGGAACACTGAAGCTTTCTTT.

The chain is built from TRBV7-7 and TRBJ2-2, with TRBD1 matching 10 bases. This CDR3 spans 16 amino acids. Germline V gene lookup returns CDR1 SSHAT and CDR2 FNYEAQ (reference sequence). The V segment lost 4 bases and the J segment 4 bases; nucleotides outside the gene matches: 6. CDR3 sequence: CASSSTGGDPTGELFF. CDR3 sequence (DNA): TGTGCCAGCAGCTCGACAGGGGGCGACCCCACCGGGGAGCTGTTTTTT.

The genes are TRBV28 and TRBJ2-3; D is uncertain. The germline V and J ends were trimmed by 4 bases and 5 bases, with 7 bases remaining between them. CDR3 length: 12 residues. CDR1 and CDR2 from the germline V gene are MDHEN and SYDVKM. The CDR3 is CASSSTRDTQYF. The CDR3 nucleotides read TGTGCCAGCAGTTCTACGAGAGATACGCAGTATTTT. Complete variable domain (other parts from reference TRBV28 and TRBJ2-3): DVKVTQSSRYLVKRTGEKVFLECVQDMDHENMFWYRQDPGLGLRLIYFSYDVKMKEKGDIPEGYSVSREKKERFSLILESASTNQTSMYLCASSSTRDTQYFGPGTRLTVL.

The V gene is TRBV14, the J gene TRBJ1-3, with a possible D match to TRBD1 (5 bases). This CDR3 is 16 amino acids long. Germline lookup yields CDR1 SGHDN and CDR2 FVKESK. Trimming took off 4 bases at V and 8 bases at J, with 21 bases between the two ends. DNA of the CDR3: TGTGCCAGCAGCCCGGTACGCGGACACGGGTTGCACACCATATATTTT. This codes for CASSPVRGHGLHTIYF.

The CDR3 loop is CASSVGRTSGGGQEQFF. In DNA, the CDR3 is TGTGCCAGCAGCGTAGGAAGGACTAGCGGGGGGGGACAGGAGCAGTTCTTC. The chain employs TRBV9 and TRBJ2-1, with TRBD2 identical over 15 bases. Germline CDR1 SGDLS, CDR2 YYNGEE. There are 17 residues in the CDR3. V gave up 0 bases and J gave up 10 bases; unmatched junction bases: 8.

This clone was seen just once. Here the CDR3 reads CASRGQGGMNTEAFF. The DNA of the CDR3 is TGTGCCAGTCGCGGACAGGGTGGAATGAACACTGAAGCTTTCTTT. The V gene is TRBV19, the J gene TRBJ1-1; 8 nucleotides align to TRBD1. This CDR3 comprises 15 residues. The germline gives CDR1 LNHDA, CDR2 SQIVND (reference sequence). Trimming cost V 8 bases and J 0 bases; bases outside gene matches: 8.

The genes are TRBV4-3 and TRBJ2-7, with D possibly being TRBD1 (5 bases). V lost 3 bases to trimming and J lost 6 bases, with 12 bases between them. The CDR3 has 13 amino acids. From germline, CDR1 is LGHNA and CDR2 YSLEER. The CDR3 sequence: CASSHEGASEQYF. CDR3 DNA: TGCGCCAGCAGCCATGAAGGGGCGAGCGAGCAGTACTTC.

The CDR3 loop is CASSLAGTRTGELFF. CDR3 sequence (DNA): TGTGCCAGCAGCTTAGCCGGGACTAGAACCGGGGAGCTGTTTTTT. This chain joins TRBV11-2 and TRBJ2-2; 8 bases match TRBD2. V lost 1 base, J lost 5 bases, and 3 bases stayed unmatched. The germline CDR1 and CDR2 sequences are SGHAT and FQNNGV. CDR3 length: 15 amino acids. The variable domain in full, with the rest retrieved from reference TRBV11-2 and TRBJ2-2, is EAGVAQSPRYKIIEKRQSVAFWCNPISGHATLYWYQQILGQGPKLLIQFQNNGVVDDSQLPKDRFSAERLKGVDSTLKIQPAKLEDSAVYLCASSLAGTRTGELFFGEGSRLTVL.

As DNA, the CDR3 is TGTGCCTGGGGAGGACTCCCCCCTGAGCAGTTCTTC. Protein product: CAWGGLPPEQFF. J is TRBJ2-1 and V is TRBV30, with D tentatively TRBD2 (5 bases). In germline, CDR1 is GTSNPN, CDR2 SVGIG (reference sequence). The length of the CDR3 is 12 residues. V lost 5 bases, J lost 9 bases, and 14 bases lay in between.

The V gene is TRBV19, the J gene TRBJ1-2; D unclear. Germline loops: CDR1 LNHDA, CDR2 SQIVND (reference sequence). The CDR3 contains 14 residues. V was shortened by 1 base and J by 4 bases, with 10 bases between the two germline ends. CDR3 region: CASSIGTARYGYTF. The CDR3 DNA reads TGTGCCAGTAGTATAGGCACAGCCCGCTATGGCTACACCTTC.

The rearrangement joins TRBV7-2 to TRBJ1-1; D not resolved. Germline CDR1 SGHTA, CDR2 FQGNSA. Trimming removed 4 bases from V and 4 bases from J, with 10 bases in between. The CDR3 is 13 residues long. CDR3 nucleotides: TGTGCCAGCAGCTCGCAGGTGGGCACTGAAGCTTTCTTT. This sequence encodes CASSSQVGTEAFF.